Sequencing of this T cell receptor beta chain was carried out in a study of control samples from healthy donors and cancer patients. The table came from immunoSEQ multiplex PCR; TCRdb's copy has only in-frame clones and leaves some out. This sample has about 95,000 clones; 90% to 95% occur once, and the top ten carry 0.92%. The CDR3 loop spans 13 amino acids. V lost 0 bases to trimming and J lost 12 bases, with 9 bases between them. Germline V lookup: CDR1 LNHNV, CDR2 YYDKDF (reference sequence). This receptor was obtained from a woman in her thirties in good health. Sequenced sample: blood. V is TRBV15 and J is TRBJ1-6, with no clear D. The CDR3 nucleotides are TGTGCCACCAGCAGAGATCCCGATAGACCCCTCCACTTT. Translating gives CATSRDPDRPLHF.